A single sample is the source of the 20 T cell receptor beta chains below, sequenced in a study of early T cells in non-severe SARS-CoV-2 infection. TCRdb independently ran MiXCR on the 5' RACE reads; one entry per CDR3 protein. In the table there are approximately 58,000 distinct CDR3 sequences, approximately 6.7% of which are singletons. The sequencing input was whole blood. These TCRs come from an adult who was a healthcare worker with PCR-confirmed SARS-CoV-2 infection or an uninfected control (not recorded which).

The CDR3 loop reads CASSLDEGGYTF. CDR3 coding DNA: TGTGCCAGCAGCTTAGACGAGGGGGGCTACACCTTC. The rearrangement joins TRBV7-8 to TRBJ1-2, with a weak D call TRBD1 (5 bases). Germline values: CDR1 SGHVS, CDR2 FQNEAQ. The CDR3 contains 12 residues. V lost 1 base and J 8 bases, leaving 8 bases between the germline ends.

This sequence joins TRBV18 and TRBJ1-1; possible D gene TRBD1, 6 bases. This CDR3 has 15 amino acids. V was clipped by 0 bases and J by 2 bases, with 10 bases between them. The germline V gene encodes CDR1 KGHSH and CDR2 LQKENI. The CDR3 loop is CASSPPRTANTEAFF. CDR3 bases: TGTGCCAGCTCACCACCCAGGACAGCTAACACTGAAGCTTTCTTT. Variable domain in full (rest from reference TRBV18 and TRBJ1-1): NAGVMQNPRHLVRRRGQEARLRCSPMKGHSHVYWYRQLPEEGLKFMVYLQKENIIDESGMPKERFSAEFPKEGPSILRIQQVVRGDSAAYFCASSPPRTANTEAFFGQGTRLTVV.

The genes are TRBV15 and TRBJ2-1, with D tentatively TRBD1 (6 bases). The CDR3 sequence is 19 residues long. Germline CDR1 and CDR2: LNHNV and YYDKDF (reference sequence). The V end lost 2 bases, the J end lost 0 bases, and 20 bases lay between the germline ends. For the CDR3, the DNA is TGTGCCACCAGCAGATCTCAGACAGGCCTCTCTAGCTCCTACAATGAGCAGTTCTTC. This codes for CATSRSQTGLSSSYNEQFF.

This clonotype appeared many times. The CDR3 DNA follows: TGTGCCAGCAGTTTTTTTAACACTGAAGCTTTCTTT. Amino acid sequence: CASSFFNTEAFF. V usage is TRBV6-2 or TRBV6-3 and J usage is TRBJ1-1; D remains unclear. The length of the CDR3 is 12 residues. V lost 4 bases and J lost 2, with 5 bases in between. Germline V gene lookup returns CDR1 MNHEY and CDR2 SVGEGT.

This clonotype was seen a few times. The CDR3 DNA reads TGTGCCAGCAGCTTAGGGGGTGTTCTGGCTGAAGCTTTCTTT. Protein: CASSLGGVLAEAFF. The chain carries TRBV11-2 and TRBJ1-1; no definite D call. Germline loops: CDR1 SGHAT, CDR2 FQNNGV. This CDR3 has 14 amino acids. Trimming stripped 1 base from V and 6 bases from J, with 12 bases between.

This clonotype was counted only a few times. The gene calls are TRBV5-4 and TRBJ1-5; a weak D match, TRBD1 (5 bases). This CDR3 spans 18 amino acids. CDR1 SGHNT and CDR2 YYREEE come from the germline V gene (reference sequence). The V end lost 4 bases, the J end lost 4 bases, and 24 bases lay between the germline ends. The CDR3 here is CASSRNSFPGHPNQPQHF. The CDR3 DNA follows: TGTGCCAGCAGCCGCAACTCTTTCCCAGGACACCCGAATCAGCCCCAGCATTTT.

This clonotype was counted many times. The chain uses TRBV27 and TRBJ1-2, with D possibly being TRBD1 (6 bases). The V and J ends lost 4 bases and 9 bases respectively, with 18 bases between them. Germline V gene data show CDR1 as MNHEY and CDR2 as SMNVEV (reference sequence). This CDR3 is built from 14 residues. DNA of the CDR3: TGTGCCAGCAGTTCTACCGCGACAGGTCGAAGCTACACCTTC. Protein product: CASSSTATGRSYTF.

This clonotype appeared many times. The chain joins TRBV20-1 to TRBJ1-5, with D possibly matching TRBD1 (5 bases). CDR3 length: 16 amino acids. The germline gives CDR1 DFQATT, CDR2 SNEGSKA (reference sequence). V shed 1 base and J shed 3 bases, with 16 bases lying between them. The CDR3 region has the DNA TGCAGTGCTAGAGTCGGGAAGGCAGGGCACAATCAGCCCCAGCATTTT. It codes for CSARVGKAGHNQPQHF.

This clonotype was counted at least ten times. Here the CDR3 reads CASSPLFPTSTDTQYF. CDR3 DNA sequence: TGTGCCAGCAGCCCACTTTTCCCAACTAGCACAGATACGCAGTATTTT. The V call is TRBV7-2, the J call TRBJ2-3; D is unclear. The germline gives CDR1 SGHTA, CDR2 FQGNSA. There are 16 residues in the CDR3. V was shortened by 5 bases and J by 0 bases, with 15 bases between the two germline ends.

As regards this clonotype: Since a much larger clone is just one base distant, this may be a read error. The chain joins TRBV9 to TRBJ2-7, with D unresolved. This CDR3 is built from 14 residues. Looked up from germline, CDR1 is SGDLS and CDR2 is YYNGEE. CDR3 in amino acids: CGSSVGSGPYEQYF. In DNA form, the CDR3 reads TGTGGCAGCAGCGTAGGTTCCGGCCCCTACGAGCAGTACTTC.

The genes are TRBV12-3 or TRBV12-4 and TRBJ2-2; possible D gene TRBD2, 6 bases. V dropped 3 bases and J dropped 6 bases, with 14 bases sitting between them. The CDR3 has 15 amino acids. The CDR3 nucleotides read TGTGCCAGCAGTTTTTCGGGGAGGTCCGCCGGGGAGCTGTTTTTT. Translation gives CASSFSGRSAGELFF.

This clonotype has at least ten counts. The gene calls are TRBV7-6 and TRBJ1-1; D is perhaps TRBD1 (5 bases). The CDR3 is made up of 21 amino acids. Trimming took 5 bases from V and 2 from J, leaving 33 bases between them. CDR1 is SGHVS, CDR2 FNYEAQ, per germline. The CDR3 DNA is TGTGCCAGCAGCCGCATTAGGGCAGGGACCAGAAACGTCTATCATAACACTGAAGCTTTCTTT. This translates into CASSRIRAGTRNVYHNTEAFF.

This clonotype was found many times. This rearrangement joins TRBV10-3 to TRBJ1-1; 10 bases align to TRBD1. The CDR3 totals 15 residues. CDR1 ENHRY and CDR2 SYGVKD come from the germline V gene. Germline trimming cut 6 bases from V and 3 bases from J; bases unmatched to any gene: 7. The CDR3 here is CAISLRQGADTEAFF. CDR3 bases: TGTGCCATCAGCCTTAGACAGGGGGCTGACACTGAAGCTTTCTTT.

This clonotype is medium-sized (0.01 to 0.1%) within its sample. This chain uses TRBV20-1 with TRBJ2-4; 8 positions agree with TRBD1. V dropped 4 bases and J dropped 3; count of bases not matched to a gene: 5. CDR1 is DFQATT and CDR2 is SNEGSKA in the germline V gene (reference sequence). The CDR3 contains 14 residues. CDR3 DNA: TGCAGTGCTACCAGAGGACAGGGCAAAAACATTCAGTACTTC. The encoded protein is CSATRGQGKNIQYF.

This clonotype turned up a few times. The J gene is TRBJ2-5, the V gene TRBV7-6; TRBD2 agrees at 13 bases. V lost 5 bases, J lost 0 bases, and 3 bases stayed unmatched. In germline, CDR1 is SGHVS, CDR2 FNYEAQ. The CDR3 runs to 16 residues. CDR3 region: CASSPGLAGNQETQYF. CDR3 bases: TGTGCCAGCAGCCCGGGACTAGCGGGGAACCAAGAGACCCAGTACTTC.

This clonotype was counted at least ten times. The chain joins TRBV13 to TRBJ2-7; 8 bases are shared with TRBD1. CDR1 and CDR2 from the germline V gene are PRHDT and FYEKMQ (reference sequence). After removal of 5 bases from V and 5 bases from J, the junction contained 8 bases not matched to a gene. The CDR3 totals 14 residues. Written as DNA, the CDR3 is TGTGCCAGCAGCCTCGGACAGGGAGTCGACGAGCAGTACTTC. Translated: CASSLGQGVDEQYF.

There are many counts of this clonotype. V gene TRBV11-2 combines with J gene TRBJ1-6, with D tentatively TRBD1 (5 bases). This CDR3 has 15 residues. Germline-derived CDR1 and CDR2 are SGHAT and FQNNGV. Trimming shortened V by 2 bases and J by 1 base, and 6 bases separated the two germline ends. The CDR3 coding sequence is TGTGCCAGCAGCTTACAGGGATCCTATAATTCACCCCTCCACTTT. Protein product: CASSLQGSYNSPLHF.

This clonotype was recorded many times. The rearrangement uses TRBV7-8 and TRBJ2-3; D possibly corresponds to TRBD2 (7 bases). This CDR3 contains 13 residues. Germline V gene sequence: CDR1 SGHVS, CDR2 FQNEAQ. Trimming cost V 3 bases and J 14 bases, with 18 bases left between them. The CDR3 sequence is CASSFLGTKGGYF. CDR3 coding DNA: TGTGCCAGCAGCTTTTTAGGGACTAAAGGGGGGTATTTT.

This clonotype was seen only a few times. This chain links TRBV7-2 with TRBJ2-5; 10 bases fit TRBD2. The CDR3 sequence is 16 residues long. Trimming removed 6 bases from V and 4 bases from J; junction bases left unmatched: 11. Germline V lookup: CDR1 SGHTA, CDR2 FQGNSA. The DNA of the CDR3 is TGTGCCAGCAGACGGACTAGCGGCGGAGGGGGAGAGACCCAGTACTTC. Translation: CASRRTSGGGGETQYF.

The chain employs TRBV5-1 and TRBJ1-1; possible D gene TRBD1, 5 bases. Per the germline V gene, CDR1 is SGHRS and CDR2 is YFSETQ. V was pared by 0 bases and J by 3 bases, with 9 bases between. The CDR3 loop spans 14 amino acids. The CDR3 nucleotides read TGCGCCAGCAGCTTGGAAGGGGACTACACTGAAGCTTTCTTT. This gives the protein CASSLEGDYTEAFF.